This T cell receptor beta chain was retrieved from a study of vaccination and CD4 T cells after COVID-19. Background on the study: Post-diagnosis, post-COVID samples were collected after a median approximately 97 days, ranging 35 to 161. Overlapping spike peptides of SARS-CoV-2, HCoV-NL63, HCoV-OC43 and HCoV-229E stimulated the cells. Study-wide results and limits: In convalescent patients, 304 of 307 vaccine-specific clones were spike mono-reactive.

Once obtained from cultured CD4+ T cells, the DNA was sequenced using the Oncomine TCR Beta short-read assay. TCRdb independently ran MiXCR on the PCR reads; one entry per CDR3 protein. The data contain 15,000 to 20,000 distinct CDR3 sequences, around 45% of them seen just once; the ten biggest clones take up 5.5% to 8.5%. Trimming cost V 5 bases and J 0 bases; bases outside gene matches: 6. The germline gives CDR1 DFQATT, CDR2 SNEGSKA (reference sequence). The CDR3 spans 15 residues. This clonotype is deemed medium-sized. Its antigen remains unknown. The treatment denotes: approximately 9-day PBMC culture with coronavirus spike peptide pools or control peptides (ViraFEST assay). The culture of about 2 million PBMCs per well included 10 IU/ml IL-2 and about 11 ug/ml peptide pools.

The J gene is TRBJ2-2, the V gene TRBV20-1; 7 nucleotides match TRBD2. The receptor was derived from a human donor who had recovered from COVID-19. This specimen was CD4+ T cells from blood, cultured in vitro, taken after SARS-CoV-2 vaccination. CDR3 nucleotide sequence: TGCAGTGCTCAAGAAGCGGGACCGAACACCGGGGAGCTGTTTTTT. This codes for CSAQEAGPNTGELFF.